The present entry profiles one T cell receptor beta chain with its context. This entry belongs to a study of blood T cell repertoires in COVID-19. At the level of the study: The United States, Italy and Spain were the sources of the acute and convalescent COVID-19 samples. PBMCs, B-cell-depleted T cells, or T cells provided the cDNA or gDNA that made up the material.

Authors' processing steps: Amplification from reference gene primers served as the basis for estimated nucleated cell counts. The assay was immunoSEQ multiplex PCR, and TCRdb's table has in-frame clones only and misses some. V, J and clone size derive from that table, while D and trimming were established from the DNA sequence. The repertoire has over 250,000 clones, around nine tenths of them found once; the top ten carry around 10%. Germline V lookup: CDR1 KGHSH, CDR2 LQKENI. V dropped 0 bases and J dropped 1; count of bases not matched to a gene: 4. This CDR3 has 17 residues. Sample: peripheral blood. The chain combines TRBV18 with TRBJ2-3; 10 positions agree with TRBD2. This receptor was obtained from a man aged 35 to 55 who had recovered from COVID-19. The CDR3 here is CASSPPLAGGGTDTQYF. CDR3 DNA sequence: TGTGCCAGCTCACCACCATTAGCGGGGGGCGGCACAGATACGCAGTATTTT.